A selection of T cell receptor beta chains follows, all from one sample in a study of blood T cell repertoires in COVID-19. The data were produced by immunoSEQ multiplex PCR, yet TCRdb's version contains in-frame clones alone and is incomplete. This sample has more than 350,000 clones, with approximately 89% found just once. Sequencing input: peripheral blood. The receptors here all came from a woman aged 25 to 45 with COVID-19, enrolled during active disease. CDR3s include the opening cysteine and the closing phenylalanine or tryptophan. A D gene is named only where the DNA matches it firmly. Size is omitted from some rows. Given values are once, few, many or a class for expanded clones.

>NA|TRBD2|TRBJ2-3|TRBV9
TGTGCCAGCAGCGTAGGGACTAGCGGGACCCGAGATACGCAGTATTTT
CASSVGTSGTRDTQYF
>NA|TRBD2|TRBJ2-7|TRBV6-5
TGTGCCAGCAGTTACGTAGCGGGAGGTTCCTACGAGCAGTACTTC
CASSYVAGGSYEQYF
>NA|TRBD2|TRBJ2-7|TRBV27
TGTGCCAGCAGTGCCCCGGGAGGGCGAACCTCCTACGAGCAGTACTTC
CASSAPGGRTSYEQYF
>NA|NA|TRBJ2-1|TRBV7-3
TGTGCCAGCAGCTTAAGTGGCAACAATGAGCAGTTCTTC
CASSLSGNNEQFF
>NA|NA|TRBJ1-6|TRBV2
TGTGCCAGCAGGACCAGGGGAGAAAATTCACCCCTCCACTTT
CASRTRGENSPLHF
>NA|NA|TRBJ1-2|TRBV19
TGTGCCAGTACCATAGGGAGATATGGCTACACCTTC
CASTIGRYGYTF
>NA|TRBD1|TRBJ2-6|TRBV28
TGTGCCAGCAGAATAACAGGGGGCAGAGGGGCCAACGTCCTGACTTTC
CASRITGGRGANVLTF
>NA|TRBD1|TRBJ2-7|TRBV7-6
TGTGCCAGCAGCCCTCTGAGGGGACAGGGTGCAACCTTCTCCTACGAGCAGTACTTC
CASSPLRGQGATFSYEQYF
>NA|TRBD2|TRBJ2-6|TRBV7-3
TGTGCCAGCAGCTCCCCGGGGGGAATTGGGGCCAACGTCCTGACTTTC
CASSSPGGIGANVLTF
>NA|TRBD2|TRBJ2-2|TRBV30
TGTGCCTGGAGGGTTACTAGCGTTAACACCGGGGAGCTGTTTTTT
CAWRVTSVNTGELFF
>NA|TRBD2|TRBJ2-3|TRBV5-1
TGCGCCATCGGCGATAGCGGGAAGACGCAGTATTTT
CAIGDSGKTQYF
>NA|TRBD2|TRBJ2-1|TRBV6-5
TGTGCCAGCAGGCTAGCGGGAGTGGGTGAGCAGTTCTTC
CASRLAGVGEQFF
>NA|TRBD2|TRBJ2-1|TRBV5-4
TGTGCCAGCAGCTTGGGTGGCGGGAGGGCCATGGATGAGCAGTTCTTC
CASSLGGGRAMDEQFF
>few|TRBD2|TRBJ2-7|TRBV4-1
TGCGCCAGCAGCAAAACTAGCGGGTCCTACGAGCAGTACTTC
CASSKTSGSYEQYF
>NA|NA|TRBJ1-2|TRBV2
TGTGCCAGCAGTGTCGAGGAATTGGGTGGCTACACCTTC
CASSVEELGGYTF
>NA|TRBD1|TRBJ2-7|TRBV5-6
TGTGCCAGCAGCTATGGACAGGACAACTTCGGCGAGCAGTACTTC
CASSYGQDNFGEQYF